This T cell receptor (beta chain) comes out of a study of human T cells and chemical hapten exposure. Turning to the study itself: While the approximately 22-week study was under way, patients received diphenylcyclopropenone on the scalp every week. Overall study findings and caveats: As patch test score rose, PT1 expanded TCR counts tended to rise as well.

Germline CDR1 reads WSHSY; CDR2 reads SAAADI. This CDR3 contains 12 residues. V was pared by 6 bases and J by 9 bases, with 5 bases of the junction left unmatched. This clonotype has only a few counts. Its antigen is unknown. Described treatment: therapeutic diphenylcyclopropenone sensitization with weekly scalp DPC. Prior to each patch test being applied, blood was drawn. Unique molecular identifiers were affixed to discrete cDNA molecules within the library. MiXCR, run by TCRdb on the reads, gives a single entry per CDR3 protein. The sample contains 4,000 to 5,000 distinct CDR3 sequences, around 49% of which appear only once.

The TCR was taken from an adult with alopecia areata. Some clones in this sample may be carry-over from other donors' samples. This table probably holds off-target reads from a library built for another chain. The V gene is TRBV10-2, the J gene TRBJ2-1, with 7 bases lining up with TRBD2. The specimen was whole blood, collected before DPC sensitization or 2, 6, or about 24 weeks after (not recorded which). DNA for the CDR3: TGCGCCAGCAGCAGTGGCGGGGGTGAGCAGTTCTTC. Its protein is CASSSGGGEQFF.